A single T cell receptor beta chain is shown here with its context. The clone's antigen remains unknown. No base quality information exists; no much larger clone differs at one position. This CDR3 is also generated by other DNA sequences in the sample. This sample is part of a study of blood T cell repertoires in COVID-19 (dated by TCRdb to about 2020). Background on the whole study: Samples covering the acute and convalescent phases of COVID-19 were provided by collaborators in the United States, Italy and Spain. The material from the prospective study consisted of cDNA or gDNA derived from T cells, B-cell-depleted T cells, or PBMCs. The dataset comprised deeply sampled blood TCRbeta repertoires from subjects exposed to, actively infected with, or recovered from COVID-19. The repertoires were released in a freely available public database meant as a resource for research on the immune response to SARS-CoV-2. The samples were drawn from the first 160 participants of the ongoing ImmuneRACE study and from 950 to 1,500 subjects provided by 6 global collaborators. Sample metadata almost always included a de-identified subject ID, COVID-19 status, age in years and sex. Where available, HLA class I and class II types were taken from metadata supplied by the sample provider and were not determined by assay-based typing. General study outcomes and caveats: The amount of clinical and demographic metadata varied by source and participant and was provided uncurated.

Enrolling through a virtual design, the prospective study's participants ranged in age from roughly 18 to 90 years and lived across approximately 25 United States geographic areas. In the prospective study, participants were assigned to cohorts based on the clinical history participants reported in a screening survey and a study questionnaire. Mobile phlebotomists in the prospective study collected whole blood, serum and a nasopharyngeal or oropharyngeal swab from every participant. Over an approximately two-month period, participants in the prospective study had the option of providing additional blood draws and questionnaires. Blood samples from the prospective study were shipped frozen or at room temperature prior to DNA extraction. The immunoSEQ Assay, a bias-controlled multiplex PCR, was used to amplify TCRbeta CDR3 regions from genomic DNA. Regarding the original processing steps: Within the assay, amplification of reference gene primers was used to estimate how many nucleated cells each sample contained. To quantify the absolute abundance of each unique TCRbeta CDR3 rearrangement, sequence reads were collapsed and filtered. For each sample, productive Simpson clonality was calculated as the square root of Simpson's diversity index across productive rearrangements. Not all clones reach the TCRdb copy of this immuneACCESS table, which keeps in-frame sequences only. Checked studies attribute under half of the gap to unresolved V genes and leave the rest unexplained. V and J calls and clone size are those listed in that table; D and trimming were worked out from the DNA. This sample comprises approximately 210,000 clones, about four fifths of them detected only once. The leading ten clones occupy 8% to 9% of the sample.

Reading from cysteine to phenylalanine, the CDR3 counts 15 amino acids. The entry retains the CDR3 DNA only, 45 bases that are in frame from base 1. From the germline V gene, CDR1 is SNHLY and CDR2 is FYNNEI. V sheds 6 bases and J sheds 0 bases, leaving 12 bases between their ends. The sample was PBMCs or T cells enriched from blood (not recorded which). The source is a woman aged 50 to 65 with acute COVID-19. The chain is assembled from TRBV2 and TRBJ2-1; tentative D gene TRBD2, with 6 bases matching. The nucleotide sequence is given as TGTGCCAGCAGCCGGGACTTAAGCTCCTACAATGAGCAGTTCTTC. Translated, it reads CASSRDLSSYNEQFF.